This T cell receptor beta chain was captured in a study of shared clonotypes between healthy human individuals. Germline values: CDR1 MNHEY, CDR2 SVGAGI. Trimming pared 1 base from V and 0 bases from J, leaving 10 bases between. This CDR3 spans 15 amino acids. TCRdb's table, derived via immunoSEQ multiplex PCR, lists solely in-frame clones and lacks some. The sample consists of about 580,000 clones, more than 95% of them appearing once. Naive-designated CD8 cells lacked CD45RO, were positively enriched for CCR7, and omitted terminally differentiated effector memory CD45RA+ cells. This clonotype was sampled from a man younger than 45 in good health. What was sequenced was naive CD8+ T cells sorted from blood. The chain employs TRBV6-5 and TRBJ2-7; D call uncertain. DNA of the CDR3: TGTGCCAGCAGTTACTATGACGTTAGCTCCTACGAGCAGTACTTC. As protein: CASSYYDVSSYEQYF.